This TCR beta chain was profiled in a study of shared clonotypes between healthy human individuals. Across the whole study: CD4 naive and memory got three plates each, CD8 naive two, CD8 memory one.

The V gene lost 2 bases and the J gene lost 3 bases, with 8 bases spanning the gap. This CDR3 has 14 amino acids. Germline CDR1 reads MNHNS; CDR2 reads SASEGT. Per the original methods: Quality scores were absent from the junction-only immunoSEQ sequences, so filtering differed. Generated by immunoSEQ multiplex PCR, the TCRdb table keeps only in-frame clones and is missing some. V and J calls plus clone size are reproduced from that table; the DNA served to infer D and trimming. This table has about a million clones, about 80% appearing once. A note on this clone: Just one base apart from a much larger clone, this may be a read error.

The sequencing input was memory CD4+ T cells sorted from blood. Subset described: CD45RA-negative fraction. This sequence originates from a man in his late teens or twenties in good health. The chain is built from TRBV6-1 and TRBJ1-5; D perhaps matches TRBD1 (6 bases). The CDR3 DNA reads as TGTGCCAGCAGTGAACGGGACAACAATCAGCCCCAGCATTTT. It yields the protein CASSERDNNQPQHF.